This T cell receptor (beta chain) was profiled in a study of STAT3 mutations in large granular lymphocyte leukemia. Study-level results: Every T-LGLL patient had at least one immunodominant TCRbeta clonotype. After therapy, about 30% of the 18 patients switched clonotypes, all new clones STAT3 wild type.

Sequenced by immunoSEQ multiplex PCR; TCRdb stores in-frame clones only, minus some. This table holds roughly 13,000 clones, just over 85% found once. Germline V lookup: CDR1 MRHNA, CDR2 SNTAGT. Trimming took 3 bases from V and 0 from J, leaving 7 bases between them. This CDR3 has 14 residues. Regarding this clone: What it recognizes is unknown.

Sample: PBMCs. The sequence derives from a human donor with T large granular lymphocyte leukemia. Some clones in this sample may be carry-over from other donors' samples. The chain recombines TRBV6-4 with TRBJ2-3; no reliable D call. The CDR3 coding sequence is TGTGCCAGCAGTGAAGGCACTAGCACAGATACGCAGTATTTT. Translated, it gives CASSEGTSTDTQYF.